This note documents a single TCR beta chain sequence. The antigen is not known. The time point: week 23, last vaccination. In every dose of vaccine, 300 ug of mutant IDH1 20-mer peptide was given alongside topical imiquimod. Every donor had a new WHO grade 3 or 4 astrocytoma that was IDH1-mutant, with loss of nuclear ATRX. This CDR3 contains 15 residues. Deletions cut 3 bases from V and 1 base from J, with 12 bases between. CDR1 is MDHEN and CDR2 is SYDVKM in the germline V gene. The data were obtained in a study of a mutant IDH1 vaccine in newly diagnosed glioma. Overall study context: Most patients had radiochemotherapy with temozolomide before enrollment; others had one alone.

The data were produced by immunoSEQ multiplex PCR, yet TCRdb's version contains in-frame clones alone and is incomplete. This sample has about 43,000 clones, with roughly 80% found just once. The specimen comprised PBMCs, sampled from a glioma patient whose treatment included an IDH1 peptide vaccine. This chain joins TRBV28 and TRBJ1-1; D is unresolved. The sequence came from a woman aged 18-29 years with glioma. Some clones in this sample may be carry-over from other donors' samples. CDR3 loop: CASSFVRLKNTEAFF. In nucleotides, the CDR3 is TGTGCCAGCAGTTTCGTCCGCCTCAAGAACACTGAAGCTTTCTTT.